The clone carrying this TCR beta chain turned up a few times. Its antigen is undetermined. The data originate from a study of response to subunit inactivated influenza vaccine. One entry per CDR3 protein, called by TCRdb with MiXCR from the RT-PCR reads. The data show 400,000 to 550,000 distinct CDR3 sequences, about 25% seen once. Germline V lookup: CDR1 DFQATT, CDR2 SNEGSKA (reference sequence). V was cut by 4 bases and J by 1 base, with 11 bases left in between. The CDR3 has 14 residues. Findings and limits, study-wide: A suggestion made by the authors is that each seasonal influenza vaccination recruits few new T cells.

The genes are TRBV20-1 and TRBJ1-5; D remains unclear. The sample was CD4+ T cells sorted from PBMCs, taken more than 4 days after vaccination. The TCR sequence derives from a man aged 50 or older who received an inactivated influenza vaccine. The CDR3 bases are TGCAGTGCTATTGAGGGATCAAGCAATCAGCCCCAGCATTTT. It codes for CSAIEGSSNQPQHF.